The clone carrying this TCR beta chain turned up a few times. Its matching antigen is unknown. The library was built from around 380 ng RNA with molecular barcoded adaptors for alpha/delta and beta/gamma chains. Each CDR3 protein gets one entry after TCRdb re-called the reads with MiXCR. The sample lists 14,000 to 15,000 distinct CDR3 sequences, approximately 20% occurring once. This record comes from a study of read filtering for tumor transcriptome and immune sequencing. Study-wide findings and caveats: RNA-seq captured clonotypes less deeply and reliably than IR-seq. Roughly 82% of IR-seq clonotypes had a single read, yet these held around 4% of reads. Dropping single-read clonotypes raised IR-seq and RNA-seq shared-clonotype correlation.

This CDR3 has 12 amino acids. CDR1 is DFQATT and CDR2 is SNEGSKA in the germline V gene (reference sequence). Trimming stripped 6 bases from V and 1 base from J, with 9 bases between. Sequencing was carried out using a population of CD138-negative cells sorted from bone marrow. The sequence was collected from a donor aged 40 or older with multiple myeloma. The V and J genes are TRBV20-1 and TRBJ1-1; no reliable D call. The CDR3 nucleotides read TGCAGTGCGCCGGACGGGAACACTGAAGCTTTCTTT. As protein: CSAPDGNTEAFF.